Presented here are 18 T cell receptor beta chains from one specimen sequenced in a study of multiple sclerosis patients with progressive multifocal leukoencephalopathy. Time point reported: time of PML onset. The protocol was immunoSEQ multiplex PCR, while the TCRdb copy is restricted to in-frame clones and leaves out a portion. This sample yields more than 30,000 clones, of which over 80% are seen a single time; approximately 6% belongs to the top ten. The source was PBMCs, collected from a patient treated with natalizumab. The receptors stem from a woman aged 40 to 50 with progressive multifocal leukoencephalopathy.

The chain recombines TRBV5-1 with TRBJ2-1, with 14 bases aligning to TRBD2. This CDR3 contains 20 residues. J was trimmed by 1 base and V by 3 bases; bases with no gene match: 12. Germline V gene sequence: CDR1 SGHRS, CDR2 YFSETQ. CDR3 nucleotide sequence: TGCGCCAGCAGCTCCACCCCCGGGACTAGCGGGAGCGGGTCCTACAATGAGCAGTTCTTC. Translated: CASSSTPGTSGSGSYNEQFF.

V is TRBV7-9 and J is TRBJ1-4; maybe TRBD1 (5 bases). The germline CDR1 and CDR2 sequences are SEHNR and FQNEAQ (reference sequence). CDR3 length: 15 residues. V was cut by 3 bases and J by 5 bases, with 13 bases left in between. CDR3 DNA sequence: TGTGCCAGCAGCTTTATCGACAGTGGGAATGAAAAACTGTTTTTT. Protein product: CASSFIDSGNEKLFF. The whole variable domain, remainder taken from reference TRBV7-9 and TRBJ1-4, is DTGVSQNPRHKITKRGQNVTFRCDPISEHNRLYWYRQTLGQGPEFLTYFQNEAQLEKSRLLSDRFSAERPKGSFSTLEIQRTEQGDSAMYLCASSFIDSGNEKLFFGSGTQLSVL.

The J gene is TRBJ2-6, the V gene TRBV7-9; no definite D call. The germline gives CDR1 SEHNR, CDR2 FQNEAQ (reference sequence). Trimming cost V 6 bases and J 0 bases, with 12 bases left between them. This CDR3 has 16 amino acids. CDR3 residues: CASSSPFGSGANVLTF. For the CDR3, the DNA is TGTGCCAGCAGTTCCCCCTTCGGCTCTGGGGCCAACGTCCTGACTTTC.

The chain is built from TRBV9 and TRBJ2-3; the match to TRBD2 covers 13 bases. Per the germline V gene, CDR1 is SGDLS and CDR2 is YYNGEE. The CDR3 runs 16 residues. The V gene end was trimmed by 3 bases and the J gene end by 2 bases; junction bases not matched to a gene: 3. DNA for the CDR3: TGTGCCAGCAGCGCTGGGACTAGCGGGGTCACAGATACGCAGTATTTT. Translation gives CASSAGTSGVTDTQYF.

CDR3 protein: CASSIQGDNQPQHF. In DNA form, the CDR3 reads TGTGCCAGTAGTATACAGGGAGACAATCAGCCCCAGCATTTT. This chain uses TRBV19 with TRBJ1-5, with D perhaps TRBD1 (5 bases). The CDR3 contains 14 residues. The germline V gene has CDR1 LNHDA and CDR2 SQIVND (reference sequence). Trimming shortened V by 2 bases and J by 3 bases, and 8 bases separated the two germline ends.

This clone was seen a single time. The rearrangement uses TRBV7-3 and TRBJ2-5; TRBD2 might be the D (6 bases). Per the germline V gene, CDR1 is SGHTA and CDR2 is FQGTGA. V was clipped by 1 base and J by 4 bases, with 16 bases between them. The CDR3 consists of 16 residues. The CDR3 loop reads CASSLNGGVRGETQYF. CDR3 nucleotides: TGTGCCAGCAGCTTAAACGGGGGAGTAAGGGGAGAGACCCAGTACTTC.

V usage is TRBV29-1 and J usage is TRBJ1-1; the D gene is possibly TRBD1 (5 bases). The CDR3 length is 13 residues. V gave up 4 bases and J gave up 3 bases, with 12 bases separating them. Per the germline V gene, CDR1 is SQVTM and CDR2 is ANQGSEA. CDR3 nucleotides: TGCAGCGTTGGGTCAGGGAGTGACACTGAAGCTTTCTTT. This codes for CSVGSGSDTEAFF.

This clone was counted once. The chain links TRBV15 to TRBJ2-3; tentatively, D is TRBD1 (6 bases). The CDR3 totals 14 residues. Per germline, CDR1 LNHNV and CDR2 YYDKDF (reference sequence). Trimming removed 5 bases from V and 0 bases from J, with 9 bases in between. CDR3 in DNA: TGTGCCACCAGCCAAGGACAGAGCACAGATACGCAGTATTTT. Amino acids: CATSQGQSTDTQYF. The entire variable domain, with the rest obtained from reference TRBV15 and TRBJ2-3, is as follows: DAMVIQNPRYQVTQFGKPVTLSCSQTLNHNVMYWYQQKSSQAPKLLFHYYDKDFNNEADTPDNFQSRRPNTSFCFLDIRSPGLGDTAMYLCATSQGQSTDTQYFGPGTRLTVL.

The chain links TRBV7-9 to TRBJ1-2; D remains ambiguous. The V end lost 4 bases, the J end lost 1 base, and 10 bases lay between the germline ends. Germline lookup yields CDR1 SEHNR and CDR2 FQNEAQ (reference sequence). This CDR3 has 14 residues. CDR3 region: CASSSADGNYGYTF. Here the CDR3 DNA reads TGTGCCAGCAGCTCAGCGGACGGTAACTATGGCTACACCTTC.

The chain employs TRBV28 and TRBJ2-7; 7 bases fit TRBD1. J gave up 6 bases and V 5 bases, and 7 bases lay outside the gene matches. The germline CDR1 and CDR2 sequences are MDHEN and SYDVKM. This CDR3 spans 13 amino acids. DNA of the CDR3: TGTGCCAGCAGTAAAGGGACAGCTGGCGAGCAGTACTTC. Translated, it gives CASSKGTAGEQYF.

The DNA of the CDR3 is TGTGCCACCAGCCCACAACGGGACAGGGTGAGGGAAAACATTCAGTACTTC. It specifies CATSPQRDRVRENIQYF. V usage is TRBV15 and J usage is TRBJ2-4; 9 nucleotides agree with TRBD1. Trimming at V came to 5 bases and at J to 5 bases, leaving 13 bases not matched to a gene. The CDR3 loop spans 17 amino acids. Germline values: CDR1 LNHNV, CDR2 YYDKDF (reference sequence).

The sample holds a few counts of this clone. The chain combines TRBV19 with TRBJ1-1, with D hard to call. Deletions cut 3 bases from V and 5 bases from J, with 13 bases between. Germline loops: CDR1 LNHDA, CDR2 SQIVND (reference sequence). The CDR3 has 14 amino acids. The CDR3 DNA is TGTGCCAGTAGTATTCCCGGAGTACCGACTGAAGCTTTCTTT. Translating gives CASSIPGVPTEAFF.

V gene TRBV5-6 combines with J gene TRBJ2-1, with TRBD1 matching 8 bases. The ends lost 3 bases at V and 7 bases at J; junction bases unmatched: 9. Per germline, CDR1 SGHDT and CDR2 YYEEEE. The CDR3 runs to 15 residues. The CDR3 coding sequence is TGTGCCAGCAGCTGGGATTGGACAGGGATGAATGAGCAGTTCTTC. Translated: CASSWDWTGMNEQFF.

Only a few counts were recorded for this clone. DNA for the CDR3: TGTGCCAGTTTGCAGGAGGTGAACACTGAAGCTTTCTTT. This codes for CASLQEVNTEAFF. V and J are TRBV19 and TRBJ1-1; unclear D gene. Germline V gives CDR1 LNHDA, CDR2 SQIVND (reference sequence). The CDR3 is 13 amino acids. The V gene lost 8 bases and the J gene lost 0 bases, with 10 bases spanning the gap.

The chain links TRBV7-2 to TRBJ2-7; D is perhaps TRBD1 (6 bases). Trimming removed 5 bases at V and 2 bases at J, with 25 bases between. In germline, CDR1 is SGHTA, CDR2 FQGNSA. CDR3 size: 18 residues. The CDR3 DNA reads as TGTGCCAGCAGCCTAGGGGCTGGCGGAATAAGGGGGACCTACGAGCAGTACTTC. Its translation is CASSLGAGGIRGTYEQYF. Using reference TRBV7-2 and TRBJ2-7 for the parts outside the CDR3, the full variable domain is GAGVSQSPSNKVTEKGKDVELRCDPISGHTALYWYRQSLGQGLEFLIYFQGNSAPDKSGLPSDRFSAERTGGSVSTLTIQRTQQEDSAVYLCASSLGAGGIRGTYEQYFGPGTRLTVT.

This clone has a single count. DNA of the CDR3: TGTGCCAGCAGCTTGGCGGGGGAGACCCGAGAGACCCAGTACTTC. This encodes CASSLAGETRETQYF. J is TRBJ2-5 and V is TRBV5-6; D is perhaps TRBD2 (6 bases). The germline V gene encodes CDR1 SGHDT and CDR2 YYEEEE. The CDR3 extends over 15 amino acids. With 0 bases removed from V and 4 bases from J, the gap between germline ends came to 13 bases.

This CDR3 reads CAWSADTSSLYGYTF. CDR3 bases: TGTGCCTGGAGTGCGGACACCTCCTCTCTCTATGGCTACACCTTC. V usage is TRBV30 and J usage is TRBJ1-2, with D possibly matching TRBD1 (5 bases). With 1 base removed from V and 4 bases from J, the gap between germline ends came to 16 bases. The CDR3 runs 15 residues. Germline V gives CDR1 GTSNPN, CDR2 SVGIG (reference sequence).

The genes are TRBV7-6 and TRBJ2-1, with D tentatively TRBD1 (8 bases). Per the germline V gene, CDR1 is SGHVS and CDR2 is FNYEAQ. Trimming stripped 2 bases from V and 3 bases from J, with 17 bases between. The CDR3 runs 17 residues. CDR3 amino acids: CASSLPPGGGSYNEQFF. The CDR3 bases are TGTGCCAGCAGCTTACCCCCAGGGGGCGGGAGCTACAATGAGCAGTTCTTC.